This T cell receptor beta chain was recovered during a study of T cells in Graves' hyperthyroidism and ophthalmopathy. Study-level points and caveats: Before onset, by a median of around six months, the model predicted ophthalmopathy.

Clinical symptoms, serum thyroxine and TRAb, thyroid ultrasound and orbital computed tomography together formed the diagnostic basis. Many counts were recorded for this clonotype. The target antigen is unknown. CDR3 size: 11 residues. Germline loops: CDR1 MDHEN, CDR2 SYDVKM. The V and J ends lost 6 bases and 7 bases respectively, with 9 bases between them. TCR beta CDR3 sequences were amplified from RNA transcripts. The HTBI primer set was used in a first-round RT-PCR of the TCR CDR3. Using its own MiXCR run on the multiplex PCR reads, TCRdb lists one record per CDR3 protein. The data contain approximately 610,000 distinct CDR3 sequences, approximately 14% of them singletons.

Sequenced: blood. The source of this sequence is a woman aged 40 to 55 with Graves' ophthalmopathy. The chain combines TRBV28 with TRBJ1-1; D uncertain. CDR3 DNA sequence: TGTGCCAGCAGCGATGAGGTTGAAGCTTTCTTT. This encodes CASSDEVEAFF.